The entry that follows covers one TCR beta chain sequence. This sample was included in a study of cytomegalovirus exposure and HLA in healthy donors. PCR involved 60 Vbeta and 13 Jbeta primers. Measured with immunoSEQ multiplex PCR; TCRdb has only the in-frame clones, and not every one. Seen here are more than 250,000 clones, roughly 89% observed once, and the top ten hold 2% to 3%. Germline trimming cut 2 bases from V and 8 bases from J; bases unmatched to any gene: 9. The CDR3 has 14 amino acids. Germline-derived CDR1 and CDR2 are GTSNPN and SVGIG (reference sequence). The rearrangement joins TRBV30 to TRBJ1-2; 9 bases are shared with TRBD1. This clonotype was obtained from a woman in her late teens or twenties in good health and CMV-seronegative. The sequenced material came from PBMCs. This CDR3 reads CAWSSKGQGGGYTF. The CDR3 DNA follows: TGTGCCTGGAGTTCCAAGGGACAGGGTGGAGGCTACACCTTC.